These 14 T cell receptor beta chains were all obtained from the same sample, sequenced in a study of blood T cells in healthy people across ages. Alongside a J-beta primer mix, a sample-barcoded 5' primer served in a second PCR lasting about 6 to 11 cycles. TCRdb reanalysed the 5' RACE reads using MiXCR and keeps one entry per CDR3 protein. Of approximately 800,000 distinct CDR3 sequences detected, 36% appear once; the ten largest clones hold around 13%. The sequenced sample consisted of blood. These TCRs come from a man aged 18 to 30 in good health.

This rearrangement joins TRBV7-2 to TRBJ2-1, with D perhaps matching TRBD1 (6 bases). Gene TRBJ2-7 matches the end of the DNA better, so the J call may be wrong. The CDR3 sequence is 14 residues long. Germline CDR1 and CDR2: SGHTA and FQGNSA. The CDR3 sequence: CASSLVTGMDEQYF. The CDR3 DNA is TGTGCCAGCAGCTTAGTAACAGGGATGGATGAGCAGTACTTC.

The DNA for the CDR3 is TGTGCCAGCTGGGGGGGCTGGGTAAATCAGCCCCAGCATTTT. Translated, it gives CASWGGWVNQPQHF. V and J are TRBV12-3 or TRBV12-4 and TRBJ1-5; tentative D call: TRBD1 (6 bases). Trimming left V 8 bases short and J 4 bases short, with 15 bases between. This CDR3 spans 14 amino acids.

CDR3: CASSLEHYGYTF. The CDR3 bases are TGCGCCAGCAGCTTGGAGCACTATGGCTACACCTTC. The V and J genes are TRBV5-1 and TRBJ1-2, with D unresolved. CDR1 is SGHRS and CDR2 is YFSETQ in the germline V gene. The length of the CDR3 is 12 residues. V was shortened by 0 bases and J by 3 bases, with 3 bases between the two germline ends.

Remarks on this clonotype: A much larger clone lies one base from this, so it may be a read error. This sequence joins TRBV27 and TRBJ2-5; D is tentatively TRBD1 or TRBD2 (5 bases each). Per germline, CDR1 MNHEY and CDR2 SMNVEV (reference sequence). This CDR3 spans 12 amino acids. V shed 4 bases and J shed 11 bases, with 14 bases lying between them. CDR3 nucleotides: TGTGCCAGCAGTTACGGACTGGGGACGCAGTACTTC. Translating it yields CASSYGLGTQYF.

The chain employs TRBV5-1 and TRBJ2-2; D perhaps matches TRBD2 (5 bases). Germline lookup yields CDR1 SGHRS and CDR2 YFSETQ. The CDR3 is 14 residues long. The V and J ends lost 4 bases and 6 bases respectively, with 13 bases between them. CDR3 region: CASSLKEAAGELFF. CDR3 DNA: TGCGCCAGCAGCCTTAAGGAGGCCGCCGGGGAGCTGTTTTTT.

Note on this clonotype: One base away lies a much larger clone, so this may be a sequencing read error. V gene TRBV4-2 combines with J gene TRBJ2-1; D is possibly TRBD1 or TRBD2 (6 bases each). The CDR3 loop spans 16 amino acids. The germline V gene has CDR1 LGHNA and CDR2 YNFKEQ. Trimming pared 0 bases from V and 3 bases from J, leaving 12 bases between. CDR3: CASSQDKGGLYNEQFF. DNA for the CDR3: TGTGCCAGCAGCCAAGATAAGGGGGGCCTCTACAATGAGCAGTTCTTC.

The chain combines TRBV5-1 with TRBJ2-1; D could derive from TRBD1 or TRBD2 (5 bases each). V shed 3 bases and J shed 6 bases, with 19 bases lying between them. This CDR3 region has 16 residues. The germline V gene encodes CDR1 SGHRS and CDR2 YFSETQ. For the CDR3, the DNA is TGCGCCAGCAGCTCTAACACTCGGGGCGCCCGCAATGAGCAGTTCTTC. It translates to CASSSNTRGARNEQFF.

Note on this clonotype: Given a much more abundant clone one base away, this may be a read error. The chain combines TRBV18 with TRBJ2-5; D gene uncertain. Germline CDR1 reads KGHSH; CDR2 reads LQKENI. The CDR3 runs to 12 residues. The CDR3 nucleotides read TGTGCCAGCTCAACGTACCAAGGGACCCAGTACTTC. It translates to CASSTYQGTQYF.

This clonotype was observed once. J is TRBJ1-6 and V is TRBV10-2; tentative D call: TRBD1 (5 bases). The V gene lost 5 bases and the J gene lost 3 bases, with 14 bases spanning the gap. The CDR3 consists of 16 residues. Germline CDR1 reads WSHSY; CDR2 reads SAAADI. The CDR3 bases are TGCGCCAGCAGTCCAGAGACGGGGGGCTATAATTCACCCCTCCACTTT. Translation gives CASSPETGGYNSPLHF.

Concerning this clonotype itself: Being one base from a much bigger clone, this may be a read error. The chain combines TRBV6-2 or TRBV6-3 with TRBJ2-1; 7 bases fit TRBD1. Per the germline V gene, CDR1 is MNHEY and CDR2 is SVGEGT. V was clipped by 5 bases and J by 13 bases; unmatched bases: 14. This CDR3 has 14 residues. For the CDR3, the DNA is TGTGCCAGCAGTCCCGACAGGGTTGGAGAGACCCAGTTCTTC. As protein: CASSPDRVGETQFF.

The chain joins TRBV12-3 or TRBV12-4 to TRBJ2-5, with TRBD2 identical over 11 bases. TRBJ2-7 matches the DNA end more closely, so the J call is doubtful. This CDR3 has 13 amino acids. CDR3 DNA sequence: TGTGCCATTACTAGCGGGAGTTTCTACGAGCAGTACTTC. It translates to CAITSGSFYEQYF.

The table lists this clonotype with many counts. The CDR3 protein is CASSRPSANHNEQFF. The CDR3 region has the DNA TGTGCCAGCAGCAGACCTAGCGCCAACCACAATGAGCAGTTCTTC. The V gene is TRBV6-2 or TRBV6-3, the J gene TRBJ2-1; D perhaps matches TRBD2 (6 bases). The CDR3 runs to 15 residues. The V end was cut by 6 bases, the J end by 5 bases, with 17 bases between. In germline, CDR1 is MNHEY, CDR2 SVGEGT.

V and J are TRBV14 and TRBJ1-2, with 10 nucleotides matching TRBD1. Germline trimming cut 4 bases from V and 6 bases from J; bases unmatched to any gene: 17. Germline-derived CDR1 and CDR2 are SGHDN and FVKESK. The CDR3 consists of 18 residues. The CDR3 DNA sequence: TGTGCCAGCAGCCCCCTAATGGGGCCGGGACAGGGGAGGAATGGCTACACCTTC. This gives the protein CASSPLMGPGQGRNGYTF. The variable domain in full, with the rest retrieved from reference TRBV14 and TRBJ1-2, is EAGVTQFPSHSVIEKGQTVTLRCDPISGHDNLYWYRRVMGKEIKFLLHFVKESKQDESGMPNNRFLAERTGGTYSTLKVQPAELEDSGVYFCASSPLMGPGQGRNGYTFGSGTRLTVV.

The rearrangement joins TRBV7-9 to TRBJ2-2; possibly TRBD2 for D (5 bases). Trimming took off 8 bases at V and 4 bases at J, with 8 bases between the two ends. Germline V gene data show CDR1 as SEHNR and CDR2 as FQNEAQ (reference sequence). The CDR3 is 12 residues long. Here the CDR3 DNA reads TGTGCCAGCGGGAGCGGCACCGGGGAGCTGTTTTTT. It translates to CASGSGTGELFF.